These 4 T cell receptor beta chains were sequenced from one sample in a study of T cell responses to AZD1222 COVID-19 vaccine. Data came from immunoSEQ multiplex PCR; TCRdb stores just in-frame clones and leaves some out. This table holds fewer than 110,000 clones, about 86% found once. Sequences were derived from peripheral blood, sampled on day 0 of AZD1222 vaccination. Every receptor here comes from an adult in good health.

The J gene is TRBJ1-2, the V gene TRBV6-5; D might be TRBD1 (6 bases). Trimming took 4 bases from V and 4 from J, leaving 13 bases between them. Looked up from germline, CDR1 is MNHEY and CDR2 is SVGAGI. This CDR3 is built from 14 residues. The CDR3 is CASSLSGATYGYTF. The DNA of the CDR3 is TGTGCCAGCAGTTTATCAGGGGCAACCTATGGCTACACCTTC.

The genes are TRBV15 and TRBJ1-1; D may be TRBD1 (6 bases). Trimming took 7 bases from V and 1 from J, leaving 16 bases between them. Germline loops: CDR1 LNHNV, CDR2 YYDKDF (reference sequence). This CDR3 comprises 15 residues. The CDR3 loop reads CATKKVVGGNTEAFF. CDR3 in DNA: TGTGCCACCAAGAAAGTGGTAGGGGGGAACACTGAAGCTTTCTTT. Looking up the rest from reference TRBV15 and TRBJ1-1 gives the full variable domain: DAMVIQNPRYQVTQFGKPVTLSCSQTLNHNVMYWYQQKSSQAPKLLFHYYDKDFNNEADTPDNFQSRRPNTSFCFLDIRSPGLGDTAMYLCATKKVVGGNTEAFFGQGTRLTVV.

The sample holds a few counts of this clone. V gene TRBV28 combines with J gene TRBJ2-7; TRBD2 agrees at 10 bases. Germline V gene data show CDR1 as MDHEN and CDR2 as SYDVKM. CDR3 length: 15 residues. V lost 6 bases and J lost 0; bases outside the gene matches: 5. The chain's CDR3 is CASSLAGGRSYEQYF. Written as DNA, the CDR3 is TGTGCCAGCAGCTTAGCGGGAGGCCGCTCCTACGAGCAGTACTTC.

The chain links TRBV7-9 to TRBJ2-3; a possible D gene is TRBD2 (6 bases). This CDR3 is built from 15 residues. Germline assignment: CDR1 SEHNR and CDR2 FQNEAQ (reference sequence). The V end lost 5 bases, the J end lost 1 base, and 13 bases lay between the germline ends. CDR3 sequence: CASSTAGGGTDTQYF. The CDR3, as DNA: TGTGCCAGCAGCACGGCAGGAGGGGGCACAGATACGCAGTATTTT.